The TCR beta chain under discussion was sequenced for a study of CD8+ T cells in alopecia areata. The study, taken as a whole, reports: There was only one nonresponder, so it was unclear how baseline CD8+ expansion relates to response. Many expanded lesional clones persisted in scalp and blood during tofacitinib treatment.

Indicated treatment: oral pan-JAK inhibitor, 5-10 mg twice daily. It was from alopecia areata patients that lesional scalp punch biopsies and peripheral blood were collected. Following extraction, RNA underwent reverse transcription to cDNA, which served as the sequencing template. The assay was immunoSEQ multiplex PCR, and TCRdb's table has in-frame clones only and misses some. The sample lists about 200,000 clones, around three fifths occurring once. Germline V CDR1 and CDR2: MDHEN, SYDVKM. The V gene lost 5 bases and the J gene lost 2 bases, with 7 bases spanning the gap. CDR3 length equals 14 residues. The table lists this clone with a few counts. Its antigen is not identified.

The sequences come from CD4+ T cells sorted from blood, collected at week 4, from a patient treated with tofacitinib. This chain uses TRBV28 with TRBJ2-6; perhaps TRBD1 as D (5 bases). The origin of this receptor is a human donor with alopecia areata. Here the CDR3 DNA reads TGTGCCAGCAGTAGGGGCCCTGGGGCCAACGTCCTGACTTTC. As protein: CASSRGPGANVLTF.